This T cell receptor (beta chain) derives from a study of T-cell reconstitution after alpha-beta-depleted transplantation in children. General study points: Expanded graft clones, several hundred of them, were reportedly the source of alpha-beta T cells about two months after transplant. Newly generated T cells supplied most T-cell counts and diversity one year post-transplant. It was surviving recipient T cells and thymic progenitors that gave some patients high TCRbeta diversity at day 60.

CDR1 and CDR2 from the germline V gene are SGHVS and FNYEAQ. V shed 5 bases and J shed 6 bases, with 11 bases lying between them. The CDR3 totals 12 residues. Many counts were recorded for this clonotype. The antigen remains undetermined. Unique molecular identifiers tagged the TCRbeta library. TCRdb re-derived calls from the PCR reads in MiXCR, one entry per CDR3 protein. Among approximately 110,000 distinct CDR3 sequences listed, approximately 22% were seen once. The chain carries TRBV7-6 and TRBJ2-7; no reliable D call. The source was PBMCs, mostly from graft donor cells, collected 180 days after TCRalphabeta/CD19-depleted stem cell transplant. This TCR came from a male patient aged 2-10 years who had a stem cell transplant for chronic granulomatous disease, so the T cells may come from the graft donor. Written as DNA, the CDR3 is TGTGCCAGCAGCCCCCTACTAAGCGAGCAGTACTTC. This translates into CASSPLLSEQYF.